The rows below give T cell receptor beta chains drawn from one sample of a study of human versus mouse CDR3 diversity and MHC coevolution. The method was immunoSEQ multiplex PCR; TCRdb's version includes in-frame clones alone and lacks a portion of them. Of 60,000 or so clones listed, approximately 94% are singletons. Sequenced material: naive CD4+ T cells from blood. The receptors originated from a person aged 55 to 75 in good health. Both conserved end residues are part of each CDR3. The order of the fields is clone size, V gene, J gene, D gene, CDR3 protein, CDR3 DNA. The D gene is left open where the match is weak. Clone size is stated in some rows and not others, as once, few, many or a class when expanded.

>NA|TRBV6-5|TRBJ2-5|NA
CASSYSKSGGETQYF
TGTGCCAGCAGTTACTCGAAATCGGGTGGGGAGACCCAGTACTTC
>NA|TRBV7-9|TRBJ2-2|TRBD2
CASSKTTSANTGELFF
TGTGCCAGCAGCAAAACGACTAGCGCGAACACCGGGGAGCTGTTTTTT
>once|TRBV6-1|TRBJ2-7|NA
CASSDPGQPSYEQYF
TGTGCCAGCAGCGATCCCGGACAGCCCTCCTACGAGCAGTACTTC
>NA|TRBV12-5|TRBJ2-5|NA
CASGLDPLGGTQYF
TGTGCTAGTGGTTTGGACCCACTCGGGGGGACCCAGTACTTC
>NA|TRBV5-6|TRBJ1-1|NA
CASSLGDSHTEAFF
TGTGCCAGCAGCTTGGGCGACAGCCACACTGAAGCTTTCTTT
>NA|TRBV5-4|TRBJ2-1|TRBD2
CASSLARTSGSYEQFF
TGTGCCAGCAGCTTGGCCCGGACTAGCGGGAGCTATGAGCAGTTCTTC
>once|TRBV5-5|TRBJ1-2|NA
CASSTATGLGGYTF
TGTGCCAGCAGCACAGCAACAGGGTTAGGTGGCTACACCTTC
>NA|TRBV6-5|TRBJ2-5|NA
CASSYSPLQNKETQYF
TGTGCCAGCAGTTACTCCCCACTACAAAACAAGGAGACCCAGTACTTC
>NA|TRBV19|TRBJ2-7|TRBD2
CASSETSEVFREQYF
TGTGCCAGTAGTGAGACTAGCGAGGTCTTCCGAGAGCAGTACTTC
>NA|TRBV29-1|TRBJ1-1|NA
CSAAARPAGVNTEAFF
TGCAGCGCGGCCGCACGGCCTGCGGGGGTTAACACTGAAGCTTTCTTT
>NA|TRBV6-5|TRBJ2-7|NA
CASSSITRGGIEQYF
TGTGCCAGCAGCTCGATAACTAGAGGGGGTATAGAGCAGTACTTC
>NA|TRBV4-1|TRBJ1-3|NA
CASSQDSVSGNTIYF
TGCGCCAGCAGCCAAGATTCAGTCTCTGGAAACACCATATATTTT
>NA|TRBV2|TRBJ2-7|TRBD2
CASSGLLDGGTYEQYF
TGTGCCAGCAGTGGCCTACTGGACGGGGGGACCTACGAGCAGTACTTC
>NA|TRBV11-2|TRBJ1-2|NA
CASSLRQGPHGYTF
TGTGCCAGCAGCTTAAGGCAGGGCCCCCATGGCTACACCTTC
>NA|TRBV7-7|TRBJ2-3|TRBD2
CASSPGGPTTDTQYF
TGTGCCAGCAGCCCGGGAGGACCAACAACAGATACGCAGTATTTT
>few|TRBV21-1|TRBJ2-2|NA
CASSKWSEYNTGELFF
TGTGCCAGCAGCAAATGGTCCGAGTATAACACCGGGGAGCTGTTTTTT
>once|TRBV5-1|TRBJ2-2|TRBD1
CASSYNDRGTGELFF
TGCGCCAGCAGCTATAATGACAGGGGCACCGGGGAGCTGTTTTTT
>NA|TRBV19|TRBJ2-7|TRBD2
CASSTPPGLAISYEQYF
TGTGCCAGTAGTACTCCGCCGGGACTAGCGATCTCCTACGAGCAGTACTTC
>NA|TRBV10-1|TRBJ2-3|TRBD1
CASSPDRGETDTQYF
TGCGCCAGCAGTCCGGACAGGGGGGAAACAGATACGCAGTATTTT
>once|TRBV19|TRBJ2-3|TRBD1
CASKVGQGFTDTQYF
TGTGCCAGTAAGGTGGGACAGGGGTTCACAGATACGCAGTATTTT
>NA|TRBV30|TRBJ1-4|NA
CAWNGATAANEKLFF
TGTGCCTGGAACGGCGCGACTGCAGCGAACGAAAAACTGTTTTTT
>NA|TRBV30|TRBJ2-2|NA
CAWSEDRASPSWTGELFF
TGTGCCTGGAGTGAGGACAGAGCTTCCCCCTCGTGGACCGGGGAGCTGTTTTTT
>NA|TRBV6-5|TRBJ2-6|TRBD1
CASSYPQGAGANVLTF
TGTGCCAGCAGTTACCCACAGGGGGCTGGGGCCAACGTCCTGACTTTC
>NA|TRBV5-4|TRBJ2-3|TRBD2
CASTIRGSSGSQGTQYF
TGTGCCAGCACCATCCGCGGGTCTAGCGGGAGCCAGGGTACGCAGTATTTT
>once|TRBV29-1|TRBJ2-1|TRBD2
CSVEGALAGGLGEQFF
TGCAGCGTTGAAGGGGCCCTAGCGGGAGGACTAGGTGAGCAGTTCTTC
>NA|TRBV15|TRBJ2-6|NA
CATSRMSAGANVLTF
TGTGCCACCAGCAGAATGTCGGCTGGGGCCAACGTCCTGACTTTC
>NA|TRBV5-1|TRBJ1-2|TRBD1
CASRQGAEGNYGYTF
TGCGCCAGCAGGCAGGGGGCGGAGGGGAACTATGGCTACACCTTC
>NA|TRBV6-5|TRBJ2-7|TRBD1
CASNRDRNYEQYF
TGTGCCAGCAATAGGGACAGGAACTACGAGCAGTACTTC
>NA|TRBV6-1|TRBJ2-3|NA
CASSERGYGDPDTQYF
TGTGCCAGCAGTGAACGGGGTTACGGAGACCCAGATACGCAGTATTTT
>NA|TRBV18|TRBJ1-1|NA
CASSPNKNTEAFF
TGTGCCAGCTCACCAAATAAAAACACTGAAGCTTTCTTT
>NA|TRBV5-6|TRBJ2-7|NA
CASSFGRGEQYF
TGTGCCAGCAGCTTTGGCAGGGGCGAGCAGTACTTC
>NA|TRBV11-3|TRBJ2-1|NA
CASSFLNEQFF
TGTGCCAGCAGCTTCCTCAATGAGCAGTTCTTC
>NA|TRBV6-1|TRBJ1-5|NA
CASSEALGGIQPQHF
TGTGCCAGCAGTGAAGCGCTGGGGGGGATTCAGCCCCAGCATTTT
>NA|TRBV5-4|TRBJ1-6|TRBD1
CASTGTGPAGDNAPLHF
TGTGCCAGCACCGGGACAGGGCCCGCTGGGGATAATGCACCCCTCCACTTT
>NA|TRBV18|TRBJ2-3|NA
CASSPRGGTQYF
TGTGCCAGCTCACCAAGGGGGGGTACGCAGTATTTT
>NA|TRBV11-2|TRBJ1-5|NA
CASSLDGREGQPQHF
TGTGCCAGCAGCTTAGATGGCAGGGAAGGGCAGCCCCAGCATTTT
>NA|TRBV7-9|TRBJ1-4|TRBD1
CASSLTGGNEKLFF
TGTGCCAGCAGCTTAACAGGGGGTAACGAAAAACTGTTTTTT
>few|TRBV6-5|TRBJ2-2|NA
CAASPTTNTGELFF
TGTGCCGCCTCCCCCACTACCAACACCGGGGAGCTGTTTTTT
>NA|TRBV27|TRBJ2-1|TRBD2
CASSLAGAINEQFF
TGTGCCAGCAGTCTAGCGGGAGCCATAAATGAGCAGTTCTTC
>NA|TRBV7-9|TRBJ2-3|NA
CASSLGGLTDTQYF
TGTGCCAGCAGCTTAGGAGGGCTCACAGATACGCAGTATTTT
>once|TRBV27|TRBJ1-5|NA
CASSFAGLNQPQHF
TGTGCCAGCAGTTTTGCTGGACTCAATCAGCCCCAGCATTTT
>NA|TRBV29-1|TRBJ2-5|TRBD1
CSVTQGLRETQYF
TGCAGCGTCACACAGGGGTTGCGGGAGACCCAGTACTTC
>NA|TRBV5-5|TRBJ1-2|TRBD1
CASSLQTGVYGYTF
TGTGCCAGCAGCTTGCAGACAGGGGTCTATGGCTACACCTTC
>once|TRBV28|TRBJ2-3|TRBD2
CASSSLAGEGTDTQYF
TGTGCCAGCAGTTCGTTAGCGGGAGAGGGCACAGATACGCAGTATTTT
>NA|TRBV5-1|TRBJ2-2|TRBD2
CASSSPTSGFHTGELFF
TGCGCCAGCAGCTCCCCGACTAGCGGGTTCCACACCGGGGAGCTGTTTTTT
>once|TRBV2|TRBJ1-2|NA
CASSDRGYGYTF
TGTGCCAGCAGTGATCGGGGTTATGGCTACACCTTC
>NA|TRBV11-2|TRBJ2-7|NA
CASSPSSYEQYF
TGTGCCAGCAGCCCGAGCTCCTACGAGCAGTACTTC
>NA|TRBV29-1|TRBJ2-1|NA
CSATGDPRTANEQFF
TGCAGCGCCACTGGGGACCCGAGGACAGCCAATGAGCAGTTCTTC
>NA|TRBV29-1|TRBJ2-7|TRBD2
CSAGGHSYEQYF
TGCAGCGCGGGGGGGCACTCCTACGAGCAGTACTTC
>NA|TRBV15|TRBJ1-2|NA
CATSRDRGVDGYTF
TGTGCCACCAGCAGAGACCGCGGGGTTGATGGCTACACCTTC
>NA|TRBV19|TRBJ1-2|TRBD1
CATPDRGGYTF
TGTGCCACTCCGGACAGGGGGGGCTACACCTTC
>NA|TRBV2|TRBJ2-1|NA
CASSEGLGWQFF
TGTGCCAGCAGTGAGGGGCTTGGGTGGCAGTTCTTC
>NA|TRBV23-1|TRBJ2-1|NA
CASREGQLEGGNEQFF
TGCGCCAGCAGGGAGGGACAGTTGGAGGGGGGCAATGAGCAGTTCTTC